Following are 9 T cell receptor beta chains from one sample sequenced in a study of T cell responses to AZD1222 COVID-19 vaccine. Assay used: immunoSEQ multiplex PCR; TCRdb lists only in-frame clones, some missing. This sample has fewer than 110,000 clones, with about nine tenths found just once. Sequencing was performed on peripheral blood, taken on day 0 of AZD1222 vaccination. The source of these receptors is an adult in good health.

The rearrangement uses TRBV7-9 and TRBJ1-2; D perhaps matches TRBD1 (5 bases). Germline V gene data show CDR1 as SEHNR and CDR2 as FQNEAQ (reference sequence). This CDR3 has 12 residues. V was cut by 7 bases and J by 6 bases, with 12 bases left in between. CDR3 nucleotides: TGTGCCAGCATGTCAGGGAAGGATGGCTACACCTTC. The encoded protein is CASMSGKDGYTF.

J is TRBJ1-3 and V is TRBV5-4; TRBD1 agrees at 7 bases. V was clipped by 3 bases and J by 0 bases; unmatched bases: 9. The CDR3 is 17 amino acids. CDR1 SGHNT and CDR2 YYREEE come from the germline V gene (reference sequence). The CDR3 spells CASSSGAGGYSGNTIYF. The CDR3 DNA is TGTGCCAGCAGCTCGGGGGCAGGGGGATACTCTGGAAACACCATATATTTT.

The chain has TRBV2 and TRBJ1-2; D is unclear. Looked up from germline, CDR1 is SNHLY and CDR2 is FYNNEI. The CDR3 contains 14 residues. Trimming cost V 3 bases and J 3 bases, with 11 bases left between them. Here the CDR3 reads CASSERLSYYGYTF. CDR3 nucleotides: TGTGCCAGCAGTGAGAGGCTCTCATACTATGGCTACACCTTC.

The chain joins TRBV28 to TRBJ1-6, with TRBD1 as a possible D gene (5 bases). This CDR3 has 12 amino acids. The V gene's germline CDR1 is MDHEN and CDR2 SYDVKM. The V end was cut by 11 bases, the J end by 6 bases, with 11 bases between. Here the CDR3 reads CALGGGNSPLHF. The CDR3 DNA follows: TGTGCCCTCGGCGGGGGTAATTCACCCCTCCACTTT.

The rearrangement links TRBV10-3 to TRBJ2-7; TRBD2 matches at 7 bases. This CDR3 is 13 amino acids long. V lost 8 bases and J lost 3; bases outside the gene matches: 7. Germline lookup yields CDR1 ENHRY and CDR2 SYGVKD. The CDR3 reads CAIGAGNLYEQYF. The CDR3 bases are TGTGCCATCGGAGCGGGGAACCTCTACGAGCAGTACTTC.

V and J are TRBV29-1 and TRBJ1-4; D not certain. V was cut by 7 bases and J by 3 bases, with 12 bases left in between. The CDR3 spans 13 residues. CDR1 and CDR2 (germline): SQVTM, ANQGSEA. CDR3 sequence: CSAWRGPNEKLFF. The CDR3 region has the DNA TGCAGCGCTTGGCGGGGTCCTAATGAAAAACTGTTTTTT. Full variable domain (rest looked up from reference TRBV29-1 and TRBJ1-4): SAVISQKPSRDICQRGTSLTIQCQVDSQVTMMFWYRQQPGQSLTLIATANQGSEATYESGFVIDKFPISRPNLTFSTLTVSNMSPEDSSIYLCSAWRGPNEKLFFGSGTQLSVL.

V gene TRBV27 combines with J gene TRBJ2-7, with D unclear. CDR3 length equals 13 residues. Per germline, CDR1 MNHEY and CDR2 SMNVEV (reference sequence). Trimming took off 5 bases at V and 6 bases at J, with 14 bases between the two ends. The CDR3 here is CASSPTVVLEQYF. The CDR3 nucleotides are TGTGCCAGCAGTCCCACCGTTGTCCTCGAGCAGTACTTC.

The CDR3 DNA follows: TGTGCCAGCAGCCTAAGCGGAAACACCATATATTTT. Protein product: CASSLSGNTIYF. This chain connects TRBV5-6 to TRBJ1-3; no reliable D call. Trimming stripped 4 bases from V and 4 bases from J, with 6 bases between. This CDR3 is built from 12 residues. From germline, CDR1 is SGHDT and CDR2 YYEEEE.

This rearrangement joins TRBV4-1 to TRBJ1-1, with D unclear. This CDR3 is built from 16 residues. Germline lookup yields CDR1 MGHRA and CDR2 YSYEKL. Trimming shortened V by 2 bases and J by 2 bases, and 15 bases separated the two germline ends. The CDR3 sequence: CASSQRPLGFNTEAFF. The CDR3 DNA follows: TGCGCCAGCAGCCAAAGGCCCCTCGGTTTCAACACTGAAGCTTTCTTT.